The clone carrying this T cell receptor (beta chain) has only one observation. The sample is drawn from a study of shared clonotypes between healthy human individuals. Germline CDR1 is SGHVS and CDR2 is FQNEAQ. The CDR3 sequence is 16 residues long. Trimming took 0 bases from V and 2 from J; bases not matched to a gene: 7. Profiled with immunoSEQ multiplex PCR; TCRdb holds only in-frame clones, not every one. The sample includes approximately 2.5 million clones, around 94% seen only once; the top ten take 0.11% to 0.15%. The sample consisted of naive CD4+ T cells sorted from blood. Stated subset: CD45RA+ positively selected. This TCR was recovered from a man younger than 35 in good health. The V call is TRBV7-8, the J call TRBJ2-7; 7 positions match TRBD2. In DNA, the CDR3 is TGTGCCAGCAGCTTAGCTCGGGGAGGGGCAACCTACGAGCAGTACTTC. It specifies CASSLARGGATYEQYF.